This is a list of T cell receptor beta chains from one sample in a study of cytomegalovirus exposure and HLA in healthy donors. Sequencing was performed with immunoSEQ multiplex PCR; in TCRdb, only in-frame clones are kept and a portion is missing. The table includes 80,000 to 100,000 clones, under 70% detected once. Sequencing used PBMCs. Receptors were obtained from a man aged 50-60 years in good health and CMV-seronegative. The CDR3 runs from the conserved cysteine through the conserved F or W. A D gene is named only where the DNA matches it firmly.

>TRBJ2-1|TRBV5-1|.
CASSLGPPGYSYNEQFF
>TRBJ1-5|TRBV5-6|.
CASSLDSQPQHF
>TRBJ1-6|TRBV6-1|.
CAASIGEFNSPLHF
>TRBJ1-2|TRBV19|TRBD1
CASGPGQGYGYTF
>TRBJ2-5|TRBV7-2|TRBD2
CASSLVAGGRETQYF
>TRBJ2-3|TRBV29-1|TRBD1
CSVGRTGQSTDTQYF
>TRBJ2-3|TRBV12-5|TRBD2
CASGLLTSSMDTDTQYF
>TRBJ1-5|TRBV6-5|.
CASSSGGYSNQPQHF
>TRBJ2-7|TRBV6-1|.
CASRAGDYEQYF
>TRBJ2-7|TRBV10-3|.
CAISEGGALDEQYF
>TRBJ1-4|TRBV19|.
CASSPGEGEDEKLFF
>TRBJ1-1|TRBV6-6|.
CASSYSVEINTEAFF
>TRBJ2-1|TRBV13|TRBD2
CASSQRVRGGGARPAYNEQFF
>.|TRBV4-2|.
CASSRVGEGDEQYF
>TRBJ2-7|TRBV6-6|.
CASRRSERLEQYF
>TRBJ2-1|TRBV25-1|.
CASSEYAGFTYNEQFF
>TRBJ2-3|TRBV4-2|.
CASSLSGTDTQYF
>TRBJ1-2|TRBV11-3|TRBD1
CASTMGTANSNYGYTF
>TRBJ1-2|TRBV2|.
CASSGSGVGGYTF
>TRBJ2-2|TRBV9|TRBD2
CASSVGGRAPTGELFF
>TRBJ2-3|TRBV4-1|.
CASSQGRGTDTQYF
>TRBJ2-3|TRBV21-1|.
CASSTTQRVSTDTQYF
>TRBJ1-1|TRBV6-1|.
CASTSGGNTEAFF
>TRBJ2-5|TRBV6-5|.
CASSDRQETQYF
>TRBJ1-6|TRBV19|.
CASSLTQGAYNSPLHF
>TRBJ2-5|TRBV19|TRBD1
CASRDRARETQYF
>TRBJ1-2|TRBV15|.
CATSHGDSLYGYTF
>TRBJ2-3|TRBV6-6|TRBD1
CASSPWTGGTDTQYF
>TRBJ2-3|TRBV28|.
CASSLWGGRSTDTQYF
>TRBJ2-3|TRBV5-1|.
CASKRGPGTDTQYF
>TRBJ2-7|TRBV18|TRBD1
CASSPLPGTATYEQYF
>TRBJ2-1|TRBV6-5|.
CASSYVQGTNEQFF
>TRBJ2-1|TRBV10-3|TRBD1
CAISGKQGAPYNEQFF
>TRBJ1-4|TRBV28|TRBD1
CASRGDRGAWRKLFF
>TRBJ2-7|TRBV30|TRBD2
CAWSVVTSDSYEQYF
>TRBJ1-2|TRBV16|TRBD1
CASSPRGDRDSGYTF
>TRBJ1-2|TRBV7-2|TRBD1
CASSPDEWDRGGYTF
>TRBJ1-1|TRBV6-6|.
CASSPRDVTFF
>TRBJ2-7|TRBV18|TRBD2
CASSPGLGNAYEQYF
>TRBJ1-1|TRBV6-5|.
CASSKRGMNTEAFF
>TRBJ1-1|TRBV5-1|.
CASSLIQGPNTEAFF
>.|TRBV2|TRBD2
CASSEGGGGTYEQYF
>TRBJ1-5|TRBV21-1|.
CASTKGTPSNQPQHF
>TRBJ2-7|TRBV7-2|.
CASSSFVAAGEQYF
>TRBJ2-2|TRBV9|.
CASSGAFSGELFF
>TRBJ2-4|TRBV6-7|TRBD2
CASTPQGPSGSVSKNIQYF
>TRBJ1-1|TRBV6-1|.
CASSEGPGVNTEAFF
>TRBJ1-1|TRBV5-1|.
CASSLDRAANTEAFF
>TRBJ2-6|TRBV7-9|TRBD1
CASSYAYGTASSGANVLTF
>TRBJ1-1|TRBV4-1|TRBD1
CASSRPWTGGDTEAFF
>TRBJ2-3|TRBV11-2|.
CASSHPIAGSSTDTQYF